This TCR beta chain was recovered during a study of lymphopenia after photon versus proton radiotherapy (dated by TCRdb to the late 2010s). Background on the whole study: In patients with gastrointestinal tumors who developed high-grade lymphopenia, the study compared the immunological effects of photon radiation therapy with those of proton radiation therapy. The cohort comprised 20 to 25 patients with gastrointestinal tumors who received either photon or proton therapy and then developed lymphopenia. The study aimed to characterize how the two radiation modalities differ in their impact on the immune system. General conclusions and limits of the study: During treatment, patients who received proton therapy stayed relatively stable, whereas patients who received photon therapy lost naive T cells and TCR diversity and gained effector/memory populations. After the lymphocyte count nadir, oligoclonal expansion, especially of CD8+ Temra cells, was observed in photon-treated repertoires, and the drop in diversity was driven by this expansion. Among patients across the cohort who died, overall survival time showed an inverse correlation with a larger post-nadir drop in TCR diversity. The authors looked at the survival association only in patients who died, and they framed better survival with proton therapy as a possibility rather than a demonstrated result.

Libraries were built with the immunoSEQ multiplex PCR assay. T cell repertoires were profiled by deep sequencing of rearranged TCR beta loci, alongside multiparametric flow cytometry. The clones in this table, taken by TCRdb from immuneACCESS, are in-frame only. Not every clone is retained; where verified, under half of the shortfall comes from an unresolved V gene, and the cause of the rest is unknown. For this sample there are under 70,000 clones; 80% to 95% appear just once. Clones ranked in the top ten supply about 2.2% of the sample. Remarks on this clone: Its antigen remains undetermined. Base qualities are missing; no much larger clone stands one base away.

Source: peripheral blood, taken from a patient treated with photon-based radiotherapy. The sequence came from a woman aged 40 to 50 with cholangiocarcinoma.

In nucleotide form, the sequence is TGTGCCAGCCGGAGACTGAGTTGGGCTAATGAAAAACTGTTTTTT. It codes for CASRRLSWANEKLFF. The chain employs TRBV6-1 and TRBJ1-4; no D gene can be assigned with confidence. From the cysteine through the phenylalanine, the CDR3 covers 15 amino acids. The only DNA kept is the CDR3, 45 bases in frame from the first base. For CDR1 and CDR2, the germline V gene lists MNHNS and SASEGT. V is cut by 8 bases and J by 3 bases, and the space between the germline ends is 16 bases.